Listed here are 14 T cell receptor beta chains from one sample, sequenced in a study of blood T cell repertoires in COVID-19. Here immunoSEQ multiplex PCR was the method, and the copy in TCRdb shows in-frame clones only, minus some. The table records approximately 300,000 clones, roughly 83% of them present only once. The source material was peripheral blood. Every receptor here comes from a woman between 50 and 59 years old with acute or convalescent COVID-19.

This clone has a single count. The chain recombines TRBV19 with TRBJ1-6; possibly TRBD1 for D (6 bases). The CDR3 runs to 17 residues. CDR1 and CDR2 from the germline V gene are LNHDA and SQIVND (reference sequence). Trimming removed 4 bases at V and 3 bases at J, with 16 bases between. Here the CDR3 reads CASSTSLDSIYNSPLHF. Here the CDR3 DNA reads TGTGCCAGTAGTACCTCCCTGGACAGTATCTATAATTCACCCCTCCACTTT.

The chain carries TRBV28 and TRBJ1-2; no firm D call. This CDR3 region has 12 residues. CDR1 is MDHEN and CDR2 is SYDVKM in the germline V gene. V dropped 10 bases and J dropped 3 bases, with 12 bases sitting between them. CDR3 sequence reads: CATRPADYGYTF. In DNA form, the CDR3 reads TGTGCCACCCGCCCGGCGGACTATGGCTACACCTTC.

The V call is TRBV30, the J call TRBJ1-1; no clear D. The CDR3 length is 13 residues. Germline V gene sequence: CDR1 GTSNPN, CDR2 SVGIG (reference sequence). V was cut by 2 bases and J by 2 bases, with 9 bases left in between. Here the CDR3 reads CAWSIQDNTEAFF. CDR3 in DNA: TGTGCCTGGAGTATTCAGGATAACACTGAAGCTTTCTTT.

The chain carries TRBV27 and TRBJ1-5, with D perhaps TRBD1 (6 bases). Trimming shortened V by 2 bases and J by 1 base, and 9 bases separated the two germline ends. Germline CDR1 is MNHEY and CDR2 is SMNVEV (reference sequence). The CDR3 covers 15 residues. Here the CDR3 DNA reads TGTGCCAGCAGTTTAGGGCAGGGGAGCAATCAGCCCCAGCATTTT. Translation: CASSLGQGSNQPQHF.

The rearrangement joins TRBV6-2 or TRBV6-3 to TRBJ1-1, with TRBD1 matching over 9 bases. V lost 5 bases and J lost 5; bases outside the gene matches: 9. The CDR3 totals 15 residues. Germline values: CDR1 MNHEY, CDR2 SVGEGT. For the CDR3, the DNA is TGTGCCAGCAGTGATCCCGGGACAGGGCGGACTGAAGCTTTCTTT. It codes for CASSDPGTGRTEAFF.

The chain joins TRBV11-3 to TRBJ2-3; TRBD1 matches at 10 bases. The CDR3 is 15 amino acids. CDR1 SGHNT and CDR2 YENEEA come from the germline V gene. With V trimmed by 4 bases and J by 2 bases, 3 bases remained unmatched. The chain's CDR3 is CASSSGQGDTDTQYF. The CDR3 DNA reads as TGTGCCAGCAGCTCTGGACAGGGGGACACAGATACGCAGTATTTT.

This chain links TRBV7-6 with TRBJ2-2; possible D gene TRBD1, 5 bases. Germline assignment: CDR1 SGHVS and CDR2 FNYEAQ. The CDR3 consists of 17 residues. V was trimmed by 2 bases and J by 0 bases, leaving 13 bases between them. DNA for the CDR3: TGTGCCAGCAGCTTACAGCCAGGGCGCGCGAACACCGGGGAGCTGTTTTTT. Translation gives CASSLQPGRANTGELFF.

The J gene is TRBJ1-3, the V gene TRBV5-6; 8 positions agree with TRBD1. After removal of 3 bases from V and 3 bases from J, the junction contained 2 bases not matched to a gene. Germline values: CDR1 SGHDT, CDR2 YYEEEE. CDR3 length: 14 amino acids. The DNA of the CDR3 is TGTGCCAGCAGCTACGGACAGGGTGGAAACACCATATATTTT. This sequence encodes CASSYGQGGNTIYF.

The gene calls are TRBV11-1 and TRBJ2-5; 11 bases are a match to TRBD2. Looked up from germline, CDR1 is SGHAT and CDR2 is FQDESV (reference sequence). The CDR3 has 16 amino acids. V shed 5 bases and J 1 base; nucleotides not matched to a gene: 6. The CDR3 spells CASSISGTSGQETQYF. The CDR3 DNA follows: TGTGCCAGCAGCATTAGCGGGACTAGCGGCCAAGAGACCCAGTACTTC.

This chain uses TRBV27 with TRBJ2-1; TRBD2 matches at 8 bases. The CDR3 length is 17 residues. Looked up from germline, CDR1 is MNHEY and CDR2 is SMNVEV (reference sequence). V lost 5 bases and J lost 0; bases outside the gene matches: 9. In nucleotides, the CDR3 is TGTGCCAGCAGTCCTCTTACTAGCGGCTTCTCCTACAATGAGCAGTTCTTC. Amino acid sequence: CASSPLTSGFSYNEQFF.

CDR3 amino acids: CASSFYSSDTQYF. As DNA, the CDR3 is TGTGCCAGCAGCTTCTATTCCTCAGATACGCAGTATTTT. V is TRBV5-6 and J is TRBJ2-3; no clear D. In germline, CDR1 is SGHDT, CDR2 YYEEEE. The V gene lost 2 bases and the J gene lost 4 bases, with 8 bases spanning the gap. The CDR3 totals 13 residues.

The rearrangement uses TRBV5-4 and TRBJ1-5; 7 positions agree with TRBD1. The germline CDR1 and CDR2 sequences are SGHNT and YYREEE (reference sequence). This CDR3 is built from 13 residues. J lost 4 bases, V lost 4 bases, and 2 bases had no gene match. Here the CDR3 DNA reads TGTGCCAGCAGCCGGGACAGTAATCAGCCCCAGCATTTT. Protein: CASSRDSNQPQHF.

V is TRBV9 and J is TRBJ2-3; D is unresolved. CDR3 length equals 14 residues. The germline V gene encodes CDR1 SGDLS and CDR2 YYNGEE. V gave up 0 bases and J gave up 2 bases, with 7 bases separating them. CDR3 nucleotide sequence: TGTGCCAGCAGCGTAGGGTACTACACAGATACGCAGTATTTT. The encoded protein is CASSVGYYTDTQYF.

The V and J genes are TRBV4-1 and TRBJ1-2, with D perhaps TRBD1 (5 bases). The CDR3 extends over 16 amino acids. Trimming took 2 bases from V and 3 from J, leaving 16 bases between them. Germline CDR1 MGHRA, CDR2 YSYEKL. CDR3 sequence: CASSQSASGFDYGYTF. The CDR3 nucleotides are TGCGCCAGCAGCCAAAGCGCATCAGGGTTTGACTATGGCTACACCTTC.